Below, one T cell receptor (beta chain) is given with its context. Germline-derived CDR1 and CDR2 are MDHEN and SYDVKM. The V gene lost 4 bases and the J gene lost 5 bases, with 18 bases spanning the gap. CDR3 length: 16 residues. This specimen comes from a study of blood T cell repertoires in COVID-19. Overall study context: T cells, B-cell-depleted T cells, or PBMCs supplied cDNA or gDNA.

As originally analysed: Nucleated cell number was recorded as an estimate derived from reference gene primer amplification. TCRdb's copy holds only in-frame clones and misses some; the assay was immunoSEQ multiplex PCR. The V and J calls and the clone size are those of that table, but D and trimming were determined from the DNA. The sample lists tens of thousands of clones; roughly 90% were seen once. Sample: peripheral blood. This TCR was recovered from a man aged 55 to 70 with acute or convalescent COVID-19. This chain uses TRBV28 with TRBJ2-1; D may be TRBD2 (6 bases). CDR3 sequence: CASSSAGPKSDNEQFF. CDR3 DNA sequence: TGTGCCAGCAGTTCAGCGGGCCCGAAGTCGGACAATGAGCAGTTCTTC.